The following is a TCR beta chain sequence with its context. The antigen this receptor binds is unknown. The sample belongs to a study of cytomegalovirus exposure and HLA in healthy donors (dated by TCRdb to between 2016 and 2019). Background on the whole study: An earlier analysis of roughly 610 of the donors reported 276 Gb of sequence data and 100 million to 120 million unique TCR beta sequences obtained from about 170 million T cells. To predict cytomegalovirus infection status, the study combined high-throughput TCR immunosequencing, statistical association of individual TCRs with disease status, and machine learning. All discovery cohort repertoires had been generated on a single sequencing platform. The study aimed to test whether cataloging public T cell receptors could reveal signatures of past pathogen exposure. An early release covering some 640 HLA-typed donors comprised roughly 300 gigabases of sequencing data and 65 million to 100 million unique TCR sequences. In the later analysis, no new phenotypic data were used to find candidate immune exposures; instead, reliance was placed on TCR beta sequences and their occurrence across donors. To study patterns of TCR occurrence, a later analysis re-analyzed previously published TCR beta repertoires from more than 550 donors and added high-resolution HLA genotyping. Across around 400 genotyped donors of the cohort, an average of about 240,000 unique TCR beta nucleotide sequences per donor were sequenced, and 15% to 20% of those sequences were non-productive. Four to six DR-DQ haplotypes were handled as single units for association and clustering, since linkage in the cohort was strong. In a later genetic analysis, genome-wide SNP genotypes for 398 of the 666 donors were used, and that subset was treated as a discovery cohort. Alongside the repertoire data, information on donor age, sex, ethnicity and CMV serostatus was compiled. Of the approximately 400 genotyped donors, around 81% fell in the genetic ancestry cluster associated with self-reported Caucasian donors. Typing coverage varied by locus: about 620-640 donors for A, B, C, DRB1 and DQB1; approximately 500 for DQA1; about 570 for DPA1; approximately 450 for DPB1. Using immunosequencing, the study profiled T cell repertoires from some 670 subjects and related those repertoires to cytomegalovirus serostatus. Besides the first cohort of 550 to 750 subjects, a separate validation cohort made up of 95 to 150 different subjects was used. HLA typing covered class I and class II loci at four-digit resolution. An earlier analysis of 500 to 650 of the donors applied high-throughput TCR beta sequencing to assess whether each TCR beta V gene segment acted as functional or pseudogenic.

The V and J ends are trimmed by 5 bases and 8 bases, leaving 16 bases between them. CDR1 and CDR2, per the germline V gene (reference sequence), are SEHNR and FQNEAQ. CDR3 length: 14 amino acids, cysteine to phenylalanine. Left in the record is the CDR3 DNA by itself, 42 bases read in frame from the first base. Library construction relied on the immunoSEQ multiplex PCR assay. The multiplex PCR relied on a mix of 60 forward primers for TCR Vbeta segments and 13 reverse primers for TCR Jbeta segments. The CDR3 region of rearranged TCR beta genes was amplified from genomic DNA by a multiplex PCR assay. On the Illumina HiSeq System, the amplified TCR beta libraries were sequenced as 87-base-pair reads. As for the authors' bioinformatics: Across the 600 to 700 repertoires, a later analysis counted around 80 million unique TCR beta chains, 9.5 million to 13 million of which were shared by at least two donors. To remove PCR and sequencing errors, raw reads were error-corrected and collapsed into unique sequences using a nearest-neighbor algorithm that merged closely related sequences. CDR3 sequences were aligned to IMGT reference sequences to assign V, D and J gene segments. For a sequence to be retained, at least a six-nucleotide match to both a V gene segment and a J gene segment was required. A rearrangement was called productive if the CDR3 had no stop codons and remained in frame with V and J, and every other rearrangement was called non-productive. CDR3 was defined by IMGT convention, running from the second conserved V-encoded cysteine to the conserved J-encoded phenylalanine. Sequences without an unambiguous match to a single V gene segment were excluded from the earlier analysis of about 630 of the donors. In an earlier analysis of 587 of the donors, V segments were called functional above 56.7% productive rearrangements and were called segregating when the between-donor standard deviation exceeded 5%. A statistical classification framework was developed to diagnose cytomegalovirus status using the catalog of TCR beta chain sequences. In a later analysis, TCR nucleotide sequences were compared against IMGT/GENE-DB human TR gene sequences so that V and J genes could be assigned. The TCRdist pipeline was used in a later analysis to assign CDR3 sequences and most-parsimonious VDJ recombination scenarios. In a later analysis, each TCR beta chain was defined by its CDR3 amino acid sequence together with its V-gene family, and reads lacking a unique V-gene family were excluded. A later analysis removed 592 highly shared, low-generation-probability nucleotide sequences to deal with suspected cross-contamination and a sequencing artifact. In a later analysis, a clonal expansion index for each public chain was calculated from normalized within-repertoire ranks of inferred template counts. Generation probabilities in a later analysis came from a VDJ recombination model fitted to out-of-frame rearrangements, and those results were checked against IGoR. In a later analysis, hypergeometric tests were used to score TCR-TCR, TCR-HLA and TCR-CMV co-occurrence, with a repertoire-size bias correction applied to TCR pairs. A later analysis estimated false discovery rates by permuting HLA or CMV assignments 20 times. In a later analysis, co-occurring TCRs were grouped using DBSCAN, with TCRdist sequence similarity added in when clustering inside HLA-allele-positive subsets. Co-occurrence clustering excluded repertoires with fewer than 30,000 or more than 120,000 public chains, plus five with anomalous nucleotide sharing. TCRdb re-hosts the immuneACCESS table, in-frame sequences only. Its copies lack some clones; in the studies checked, an unresolved V gene accounts for under half of them, and the cause for the rest is not known. D and trimming come from the DNA, and the V and J calls and clone size come from that table. For this sample, the table gives about 110,000 clones. The top ten constitute about 4% of the sample.

The cohort comprised fewer than 700 healthy bone marrow donors. All cohort members were sampled while nominally healthy, although unrecorded immune exposures were likely present. The donor tested CMV seronegative, placing the donor among the 350 or so seronegative members of the cohort. Each donor provided a peripheral blood sample, and peripheral blood mononuclear cells were used for TCR beta sequencing. Genomic DNA extraction from the blood cell samples was performed with the Qiagen DNeasy Blood Extraction Kit. Overall study outcomes, separate from this receptor: HLA typing was unavailable for some donors at each locus, so association tests used only the typed subset. A cluster of highly shared sequence variants was judged likely to be a technical artifact of the sequencing pipeline. Broadly in line with IMGT annotations, most TCR beta V segments showed up in productive rearrangements about 87% or about 30% of the time in an earlier analysis of several hundred of the donors. A later analysis reported that several top co-occurrence clusters appeared linked to parvovirus B19, influenza, CMV and Epstein-Barr virus. While some public TCRs were present in many individuals, most TCR sequences turned up only very rarely across donors. Specific HLA alleles were associated with more than 15,000 TCR beta sequences at a false discovery rate of 0.05 in a later analysis. Linkage disequilibrium might explain the correlated functional status among segregating V segments, but an unknown experimental factor could not be excluded. In this cohort, only TCR beta chains were sequenced, and detectable features were limited by the absence of alpha or paired-chain data. According to a later analysis, TCR association rates differed among HLA loci, with DRB1 alleles showing the most associated TCRs and HLA-C alleles showing the fewest. When HLA alleles, especially DR and DQ, strongly co-occurred, attributing TCR associations to individual alleles was difficult. A further reported finding was that TCR beta sequences accurately predicted the HLA-A and HLA-B alleles for most subjects in the first cohort. In a later genetic analysis, fewer N-insertions in productive TCRs were reported among donors in an Asian-associated ancestry cluster than the roughly 700-donor mean. It was suggested by the authors that the approach could potentially be generalized to other disease states and immunological phenotypes. In vitro tests confirmed that a few of the cytomegalovirus-associated TCR beta chains recognize cytomegalovirus antigens. The classifier was reported to diagnose cytomegalovirus status with high specificity and sensitivity in both the original and validation cohorts. In a later analysis, HLA-associated TCR beta chains showed more clonal expansion and lower generation probabilities than non-associated chains that were equally common. Immune exposure information for the cohort was limited to CMV serostatus. A total of around 150 TCR beta chains were listed by the study as associated with cytomegalovirus. Because counts were too low, roughly 16 rarely observed V segments, including chromosome 9 orphons, were excluded from the earlier analysis of roughly 580 of the donors. Some IMGT-functional V segments, including TRBV6-2 and TRBV6-3, could not be distinguished by the 87-base-pair reads and were therefore excluded. Sequencing depth was assumed to be roughly uniform across donors in the presence/absence analyses, though that assumption may not hold. A later genetic analysis associated a missense DCLRE1C variant with V-gene and J-gene trimming of TCR beta chains, and an independent cohort replicated the association. A later analysis found that most CMV-associated TCR beta chains appeared HLA-restricted, with HLA associations seemingly driven largely by CMV exposure.

The sample comprised PBMCs. The rearranged segments are TRBV7-9 and TRBJ2-1; the D gene is perhaps TRBD1, on 6 matching bases. The sequence came from a man aged 25 to 45 in good health and CMV-seronegative. The CDR3 reads as follows: CASSPTSRGDEQFF. The DNA sequence reads TGTGCCAGCAGCCCAACCTCCAGGGGCGATGAGCAGTTCTTC.